This T cell receptor beta chain was captured in a study of neoadjuvant nivolumab and ipilimumab in lung cancer. Trimming pared 0 bases from V and 8 bases from J, leaving 11 bases between. Germline loops: CDR1 SGHDT, CDR2 YYEEEE. The CDR3 contains 13 residues. Clones were sequenced by immunoSEQ multiplex PCR, and TCRdb holds only the in-frame ones, with some missing. The repertoire holds around 7,300 clones, with 75% to 90% as singletons. The sequence came from an adult with non-small cell lung cancer. The input for sequencing was tumor tissue, taken after neoadjuvant nivolumab, alone or with ipilimumab, at or shortly before surgery. The chain is built from TRBV5-6 and TRBJ1-2; D gene uncertain. The CDR3 protein is CASSLGPGSGYTF. In DNA, the CDR3 is TGTGCCAGCAGCTTGGGGCCGGGATCGGGCTACACCTTC.